A single sample gave rise to the 27 T cell receptor beta chains below, sequenced in a study of glioma-infiltrating T cells. The iRepertoire nested amplicon-rescue multiplex PCR amplified TCR alpha and beta CDR3s from RNA. TCRdb analysed the multiplex PCR reads with MiXCR anew, one entry per CDR3 protein. The table records under 200,000 distinct CDR3 sequences, around 40% of them present only once. The specimen was glioma tissue, nonneoplastic brain tissue, or PBMCs (not recorded which). Every receptor here comes from a human donor with low-grade glioma or glioblastoma, undergoing nonglioma brain surgery, or in good health (not recorded which).

As concerns this clonotype: A clone one base away is much larger, so this may be a read error. V gene TRBV19 combines with J gene TRBJ1-1; no definite D call. Germline lookup yields CDR1 LNHDA and CDR2 SQIVND (reference sequence). The CDR3 runs to 13 residues. CDR3 DNA sequence: TGTGCCAGTAGTACCCGCGGGATCACTGAAGCTTACTTT. Encoded protein: CASSTRGITEAYF.

Ten or more counts support this clonotype. This chain joins TRBV11-2 and TRBJ1-2; TRBD1 is a possible D gene (5 bases). Germline CDR1 SGHAT, CDR2 FQNNGV. The V end lost 3 bases, the J end lost 0 bases, and 8 bases lay between the germline ends. This CDR3 region has 14 residues. Here the CDR3 reads CASSLWTTNYGYTF. DNA of the CDR3: TGTGCCAGCAGCTTGTGGACAACTAACTATGGCTACACCTTC. Looking up the rest from reference TRBV11-2 and TRBJ1-2 gives the full variable domain: EAGVAQSPRYKIIEKRQSVAFWCNPISGHATLYWYQQILGQGPKLLIQFQNNGVVDDSQLPKDRFSAERLKGVDSTLKIQPAKLEDSAVYLCASSLWTTNYGYTFGSGTRLTVV.

This clonotype was observed many times. This chain uses TRBV20-1 with TRBJ1-2, with TRBD1 matching over 10 bases. Unmatched junction bases numbered 1, after V lost 0 bases and J lost 3 bases. This CDR3 is 14 amino acids long. In germline, CDR1 is DFQATT, CDR2 SNEGSKA (reference sequence). CDR3: CSARETGGHYGYTF. CDR3 nucleotide sequence: TGCAGTGCTAGAGAGACAGGGGGCCACTATGGCTACACCTTC.

This clonotype is judged medium-sized. The chain is built from TRBV20-1 and TRBJ2-1; 10 bases line up with TRBD2. CDR1 DFQATT and CDR2 SNEGSKA come from the germline V gene (reference sequence). The CDR3 contains 15 residues. V gave up 0 bases and J gave up 2 bases; unmatched junction bases: 1. CDR3 protein: CSAREAGGTYNEQFF. CDR3 DNA sequence: TGCAGTGCTAGAGAAGCGGGAGGGACCTACAATGAGCAGTTCTTC.

The chain uses TRBV5-1 and TRBJ2-3; 12 nucleotides match TRBD2. J gave up 2 bases and V 6 bases, and 7 bases lay outside the gene matches. The CDR3 length is 16 residues. Germline loops: CDR1 SGHRS, CDR2 YFSETQ. The CDR3 loop reads CASIPGTSGPTDTQYF. The CDR3 DNA sequence: TGCGCCAGCATCCCAGGGACTAGCGGGCCCACAGATACGCAGTATTTT.

This chain uses TRBV24-1 with TRBJ2-3; D unresolved. Germline assignment: CDR1 KGHDR and CDR2 SFDVKD. The CDR3 runs to 15 residues. V gave up 3 bases and J gave up 0 bases, with 9 bases separating them. CDR3 in amino acids: CATSDTVGSTDTQYF. For the CDR3, the DNA is TGTGCCACCAGTGATACGGTCGGTAGCACAGATACGCAGTATTTT.

Notes on this clonotype: One base away lies a much larger clone, so this may be a sequencing read error. The gene calls are TRBV7-8 and TRBJ2-1; TRBD2 might be the D (5 bases). Germline V gives CDR1 SGHVS, CDR2 FQNEAQ. The CDR3 runs 12 residues. Deletions cut 7 bases from V and 10 bases from J, with 14 bases between. CDR3 nucleotide sequence: TGTGCCAGCACCCAAGAGGGCTACGAGCAGTTCTTC. It encodes CASTQEGYEQFF.

This clonotype was seen at least ten times. The chain combines TRBV20-1 with TRBJ2-5; 10 bases match TRBD2. Unmatched junction bases numbered 3, after V lost 1 base and J lost 4 bases. CDR3 length: 14 amino acids. Looked up from germline, CDR1 is DFQATT and CDR2 is SNEGSKA (reference sequence). Here the CDR3 DNA reads TGCAGTGCTAGAGCGCTAGCGGGAGTAGAGACCCAGTACTTC. Encoded protein: CSARALAGVETQYF.

This clonotype was recorded at least ten times. The CDR3 sequence is CATSRTYQATTNEKLFF. CDR3 nucleotide sequence: TGTGCCACCAGCAGAACTTACCAGGCGACAACTAATGAAAAACTGTTTTTT. The V call is TRBV15, the J call TRBJ1-4; unclear D gene. The V end was cut by 2 bases, the J end by 0 bases, with 13 bases between. This CDR3 spans 17 amino acids. Germline V lookup: CDR1 LNHNV, CDR2 YYDKDF (reference sequence).

Remarks on this clonotype: At one end the junction does not follow the germline gene, possibly because of a read error. This chain's CDR3 is CASSSRVGDYEKYF. CDR3 nucleotides: TGTGCCAGCAGTTCCCGAGTGGGAGACTACGAGAAGTACTTC. This chain joins TRBV7-2 and TRBJ2-7; a possible D gene is TRBD2 (5 bases). Per the germline V gene, CDR1 is SGHTA and CDR2 is FQGNSA. This CDR3 has 14 residues.

About this clonotype: A read error may produce the germline difference seen at one junction end. CDR3 sequence (DNA): TGTGCCAGCTCGGAGAGGGCGGGAAGTATTAGTATGTACTCCGAGCCGTACTTC. Its protein product is CASSERAGSISMYSEPYF. The chain links TRBV18 to TRBJ2-7, with a possible D match to TRBD2 (6 bases). The CDR3 covers 18 residues. Germline assignment: CDR1 KGHSH and CDR2 LQKENI.

With respect to this clonotype: A single base separates this from a much larger clone, so it may be a read error. The CDR3 ends on some other residue instead of the conserved phenylalanine or tryptophan, so this is likely a read error. The gene calls are TRBV27 and TRBJ2-7, with D tentatively TRBD1 (6 bases). Trimming took off 9 bases at V and 5 bases at J, with 26 bases between the two ends. The CDR3 has 16 amino acids. Germline CDR1 MNHEY, CDR2 SMNVEV (reference sequence). CDR3 sequence (DNA): TGTGCCAGTTCTCTGGGGGCCCCGAGAACAGGTCACGAGCAGTACTTA. Protein: CASSLGAPRTGHEQYL.

This clonotype was observed at least ten times. This chain uses TRBV20-1 with TRBJ1-1, with TRBD1 matching 7 bases. V shed 8 bases and J 5 bases; nucleotides not matched to a gene: 8. The CDR3 covers 12 residues. CDR1 and CDR2 from the germline V gene are DFQATT and SNEGSKA (reference sequence). This CDR3 reads CSTRQGSTEAFF. The CDR3 region has the DNA TGCAGTACCCGACAGGGTAGTACTGAAGCTTTCTTT.

This clonotype was counted ten times or more. The V call is TRBV27, the J call TRBJ2-1; 14 bases align to TRBD2. There are 15 residues in the CDR3. The V gene end was trimmed by 3 bases and the J gene end by 9 bases; junction bases not matched to a gene: 4. Germline CDR1 reads MNHEY; CDR2 reads SMNVEV (reference sequence). The CDR3 sequence: CASSFGTSGSSEQFF. DNA for the CDR3: TGTGCCAGCAGTTTCGGGACTAGCGGGAGTAGTGAGCAGTTCTTC.

This clonotype appeared a few times. The rearrangement links TRBV19 to TRBJ2-3; 11 bases line up with TRBD2. The V gene end was trimmed by 2 bases and the J gene end by 12 bases; junction bases not matched to a gene: 7. From germline, CDR1 is LNHDA and CDR2 SQIVND (reference sequence). CDR3 size: 14 residues. The CDR3: CASSISSGRTRQYF. Here the CDR3 DNA reads TGTGCCAGTAGTATATCTAGCGGGAGGACCCGTCAGTATTTT.

The genes are TRBV2 and TRBJ1-4; TRBD1 aligns across 7 bases. Germline CDR1 reads SNHLY; CDR2 reads FYNNEI. This CDR3 region has 14 residues. The V segment lost 4 bases and the J segment 6 bases; nucleotides outside the gene matches: 5. CDR3 nucleotides: TGTGCCAGCAGTGTGCAGGGGGAAGATGAAAAACTGTTTTTT. Protein: CASSVQGEDEKLFF.

About this clonotype: A much larger clone differs from this one at a single base, so this may be a read error. The rearrangement links TRBV19 to TRBJ1-5; the D is unclear. Trimming took off 10 bases at V and 4 bases at J, with 11 bases between the two ends. Germline V gives CDR1 LNHDA, CDR2 SQIVND (reference sequence). This CDR3 is 12 amino acids long. This chain's CDR3 is CAIRAQNQPQHF. CDR3 in DNA: TGTGCCATTAGGGCACAAAATCAGCCCCAGCATTTT.

In this sample, this clonotype turned up once. One junction end disagrees with the germline gene, perhaps due to a read error. This rearrangement joins TRBV20-1 to TRBJ2-3, with 10 bases fitting TRBD2. The CDR3 is made up of 15 amino acids. CDR1 and CDR2 (germline): DFQATT, SNEGSKA (reference sequence). The CDR3 loop reads CSVSESGRETDKQYF. DNA for the CDR3: TGCAGTGTTAGCGAAAGCGGGAGGGAGACAGATAAGCAGTATTTT.

Note on this clonotype: A read error may be the cause here, since a much bigger clone is one base away. The rearrangement uses TRBV28 and TRBJ1-6; 9 nucleotides match TRBD1. Germline CDR1 and CDR2: MDHEN and SYDVKM. This CDR3 contains 16 residues. Trimming took 5 bases from V and 18 from J; bases not matched to a gene: 20. The CDR3, as DNA: TGTGCCAGCAGTCACTCCGGGACAGGGCCGGCCGACAGTGCCCACTTT. The encoded protein is CASSHSGTGPADSAHF.

With regard to this clonotype: A much larger clone sits a single nucleotide away, making a read error possible. The DNA for the CDR3 is TGTGCCAGCAGCCTCCGACACAGAAACACTGAAGCTTTCTTT. Its protein product is CASSLRHRNTEAFF. This chain links TRBV3-1 with TRBJ1-1; D gene unclear. The CDR3 loop spans 14 amino acids. Germline loops: CDR1 LGHDT, CDR2 YNNKEL (reference sequence). V was clipped by 4 bases and J by 2 bases, with 11 bases between them.

This clonotype was detected many times. The chain is built from TRBV6-1 and TRBJ2-7, with a possible D match to TRBD1 (6 bases). This CDR3 comprises 13 residues. V was cut by 6 bases and J by 2 bases, with 11 bases left in between. Germline assignment: CDR1 MNHNS and CDR2 SASEGT. DNA for the CDR3: TGTGCCAGCAGCGAAACAGGGACCTACGAGCAGTACTTC. Translated, it gives CASSETGTYEQYF.

This clonotype showed up just a few times. J is TRBJ2-2 and V is TRBV2; 7 bases match TRBD1. The CDR3 runs 15 residues. Germline V gives CDR1 SNHLY, CDR2 FYNNEI. J lost 1 base, V lost 3 bases, and 2 bases had no gene match. CDR3 loop: CASSDRTGNTGELFF. DNA of the CDR3: TGTGCCAGCAGTGATCGGACAGGGAACACCGGGGAGCTGTTTTTT.

On this clonotype itself: A much bigger clone sits one base away, suggesting this may be a read error. The chain joins TRBV20-1 to TRBJ2-7; D uncertain. Per germline, CDR1 DFQATT and CDR2 SNEGSKA (reference sequence). Between the trimmed V and J ends, which lost 6 bases and 1 base, there was a span of 13 bases. There are 13 residues in the CDR3. CDR3 in amino acids: CSANIETSYEQYF. CDR3 sequence (DNA): TGCAGTGCGAATATTGAAACGTCCTACGAGCAGTACTTC.

Regarding this clonotype: This may be a read error, as it is one base from a much larger clone. V and J are TRBV3-1 and TRBJ2-1; possible D gene TRBD2, 5 bases. The CDR3 consists of 15 residues. Germline V CDR1 and CDR2: LGHDT, YNNKEL (reference sequence). This CDR3 reads CASSLDLTEANKQFF. Written as DNA, the CDR3 is TGTGCCAGCAGTCTAGACCTCACGGAGGCCAATAAGCAGTTCTTC.

On this clonotype: One end of the junction varies from germline; a read error may be responsible. This chain connects TRBV20-1 to TRBJ2-3, with unresolved D. The V gene's germline CDR1 is DFQATT and CDR2 SNEGSKA (reference sequence). CDR3 length equals 12 residues. The CDR3 here is CSASPTTDTQCF. CDR3 in DNA: TGCAGTGCTAGCCCCACAACAGATACGCAGTGTTTT.

About this clonotype itself: Just one base apart from a much larger clone, this may be a read error. This chain uses TRBV4-2 with TRBJ2-7; perhaps TRBD2 as D (6 bases). The J call could be wrong; TRBJ2-1 is a better fit for the DNA end. The CDR3 extends over 18 amino acids. Germline assignment: CDR1 LGHNA and CDR2 YNFKEQ. The CDR3 protein is CASSQGSSVRSSYNEQFF. In nucleotides, the CDR3 is TGTGCCAGCAGCCAAGGGTCTAGCGTGAGAAGCTCCTACAATGAGCAGTTCTTC.

The chain has TRBV2 and TRBJ2-1, with 8 positions matching TRBD1. This CDR3 region has 15 residues. J lost 10 bases, V lost 3 bases, and 11 bases had no gene match. From germline, CDR1 is SNHLY and CDR2 FYNNEI. The CDR3 coding sequence is TGTGCCAGCAGTGATCGAGGGACAGGAATCTACGAGCAGTTCTTC. It specifies CASSDRGTGIYEQFF.